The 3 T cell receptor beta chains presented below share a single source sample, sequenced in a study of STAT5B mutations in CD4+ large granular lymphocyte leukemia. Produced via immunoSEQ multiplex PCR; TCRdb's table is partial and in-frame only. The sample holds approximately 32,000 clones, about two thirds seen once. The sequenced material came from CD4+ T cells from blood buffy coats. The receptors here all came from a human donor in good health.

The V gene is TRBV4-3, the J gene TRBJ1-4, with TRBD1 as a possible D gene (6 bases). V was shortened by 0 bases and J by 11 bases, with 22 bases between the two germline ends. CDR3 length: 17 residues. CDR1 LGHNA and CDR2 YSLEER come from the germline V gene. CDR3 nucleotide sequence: TGCGCCAGCAGCCAAGATAGGGCAGGGGCGGGCATGAGGAAACTGTTTTTT. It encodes CASSQDRAGAGMRKLFF.

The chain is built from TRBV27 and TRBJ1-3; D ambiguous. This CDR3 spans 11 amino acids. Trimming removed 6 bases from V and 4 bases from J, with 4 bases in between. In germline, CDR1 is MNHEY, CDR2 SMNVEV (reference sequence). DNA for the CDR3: TGTGCCAGCAGGGCGGGAAACACCATATATTTT. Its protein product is CASRAGNTIYF.

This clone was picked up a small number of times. The CDR3 coding sequence is TGTGCCAGCAGCTTAGAGGCGGGGGACGGCTACACCTTC. This encodes CASSLEAGDGYTF. V and J are TRBV7-9 and TRBJ1-2; D might be TRBD1 (5 bases). V was cut by 1 base and J by 8 bases, with 11 bases left in between. CDR1 is SEHNR, CDR2 FQNEAQ, per germline (reference sequence). The CDR3 is 13 residues long.